One and the same sample provided the 19 T cell receptor beta chains below, sequenced in a study of T-cell reconstitution after alpha-beta-depleted transplantation in children. Preparing the TCRbeta library involved the use of unique molecular identifiers. MiXCR, applied by TCRdb to the PCR reads, yields one record per CDR3 protein. The sample holds fewer than 750,000 distinct CDR3 sequences, approximately 22% seen once. The sample in question was PBMCs, mostly from graft donor cells, obtained 360 days after TCRalphabeta/CD19-depleted stem cell transplant. The receptor source for this set is a boy less than two years old who had a stem cell transplant for acute myeloid leukemia, so the T cells may come from the graft donor.

The table lists this clonotype with a few counts. V and J are TRBV7-3 and TRBJ2-3; 8 nucleotides match TRBD1. The CDR3 sequence is 12 residues long. The ends lost 9 bases at V and 3 bases at J; junction bases unmatched: 2. Germline V gene lookup returns CDR1 SGHTA and CDR2 FQGTGA. In nucleotides, the CDR3 is TGTGCCAGACAGGGGGTAACAGATACGCAGTATTTT. The encoded protein is CARQGVTDTQYF. Drawing the rest from reference TRBV7-3 and TRBJ2-3, the complete variable domain is GAGVSQTPSNKVTEKGKYVELRCDPISGHTALYWYRQSLGQGPEFLIYFQGTGAADDSGLPNDRFFAVRPEGSVSTLKIQRTERGDSAVYLCARQGVTDTQYFGPGTRLTVL.

The J gene is TRBJ1-5, the V gene TRBV19; 8 bases align to TRBD1. This CDR3 has 15 residues. Trimming took 3 bases from V and 6 from J; bases not matched to a gene: 7. Germline values: CDR1 LNHDA, CDR2 SQIVND (reference sequence). CDR3 protein: CASSIGQGKRQPQHF. The CDR3 DNA sequence: TGTGCCAGTAGTATCGGACAGGGCAAGCGTCAGCCCCAGCATTTT.

V and J are TRBV20-1 and TRBJ2-5, with D possibly TRBD2 on 6 matching bases. The CDR3 totals 13 residues. Germline CDR1 is DFQATT and CDR2 is SNEGSKA (reference sequence). The V and J ends lost 1 base and 5 bases respectively, with 11 bases between them. CDR3 in amino acids: CSARVGRWETQYF. DNA for the CDR3: TGCAGTGCTAGAGTAGGGAGGTGGGAGACCCAGTACTTC.

This chain links TRBV9 with TRBJ2-1; D is perhaps TRBD1 or TRBD2 (5 bases each). The CDR3 consists of 13 residues. Germline V gene data show CDR1 as SGDLS and CDR2 as YYNGEE. V was shortened by 0 bases and J by 10 bases, with 11 bases between the two germline ends. In nucleotides, the CDR3 is TGTGCCAGCAGCGTAGGAGGGGCCGGGGAGCAGTTCTTC. Amino acid sequence: CASSVGGAGEQFF.

This chain uses TRBV29-1 with TRBJ1-4, with D unclear. Germline assignment: CDR1 SQVTM and CDR2 ANQGSEA. The CDR3 has 13 residues. V lost 7 bases to trimming and J lost 6 bases, with 15 bases between them. DNA of the CDR3: TGCAGCGCCAGGCTGGGAGGTGATGAAAAACTGTTTTTT. Translation gives CSARLGGDEKLFF. The whole variable domain, remainder taken from reference TRBV29-1 and TRBJ1-4, is SAVISQKPSRDICQRGTSLTIQCQVDSQVTMMFWYRQQPGQSLTLIATANQGSEATYESGFVIDKFPISRPNLTFSTLTVSNMSPEDSSIYLCSARLGGDEKLFFGSGTQLSVL.

In nucleotides, the CDR3 is TGTGCCAGCAGCCGGGACAGAAGCTCCTACAATGAGCAGTTCTTC. This translates into CASSRDRSSYNEQFF. The chain recombines TRBV28 with TRBJ2-1, with TRBD1 matching 7 bases. The trim removed 6 bases at V and 0 bases at J, leaving 5 bases unmatched. Germline loops: CDR1 MDHEN, CDR2 SYDVKM. CDR3 length: 15 amino acids. The full variable domain, rest sourced from reference TRBV28 and TRBJ2-1, is DVKVTQSSRYLVKRTGEKVFLECVQDMDHENMFWYRQDPGLGLRLIYFSYDVKMKEKGDIPEGYSVSREKKERFSLILESASTNQTSMYLCASSRDRSSYNEQFFGPGTRLTVL.

At least ten counts were recorded for this clonotype. The CDR3 protein is CASSLAIDTQYF. The CDR3 DNA sequence: TGCGCCAGCAGCTTGGCTATAGATACGCAGTATTTT. V gene TRBV5-1 combines with J gene TRBJ2-3; D ambiguous. The V and J ends lost 0 bases and 5 bases respectively, with 4 bases between them. Germline CDR1 SGHRS, CDR2 YFSETQ. This CDR3 has 12 residues.

The V call is TRBV5-1, the J call TRBJ2-1; D gene unclear. The CDR3 has 13 residues. V lost 0 bases and J 13 bases, leaving 14 bases between the germline ends. Germline CDR1 is SGHRS and CDR2 is YFSETQ. CDR3: CASSLAARWEQFF. The CDR3 region has the DNA TGCGCCAGCAGCTTGGCGGCCCGTTGGGAACAGTTCTTC.

This clonotype was counted only a few times. CDR3: CASSQEYFRGEQYF. The CDR3 DNA reads TGCGCCAGCAGCCAAGAATACTTCAGAGGCGAGCAGTACTTC. V usage is TRBV4-3 and J usage is TRBJ2-7; D call uncertain. The CDR3 covers 14 residues. Germline V gene data show CDR1 as LGHNA and CDR2 as YSLEER. The V gene lost 0 bases and the J gene lost 6 bases, with 12 bases spanning the gap.

The chain combines TRBV29-1 with TRBJ1-2; D ambiguous. The germline V and J ends were trimmed by 0 bases and 2 bases, with 10 bases remaining between them. Germline CDR1 is SQVTM and CDR2 is ANQGSEA. The CDR3 consists of 14 residues. CDR3 in DNA: TGCAGCGTTGAAGAACTACCGGGGAACTATGGCTACACCTTC. Amino acid sequence: CSVEELPGNYGYTF.

The chain carries TRBV12-3 or TRBV12-4 and TRBJ2-7, with D perhaps matching TRBD1 (6 bases). The V gene lost 10 bases and the J gene lost 10 bases, with 20 bases spanning the gap. The CDR3 loop spans 12 amino acids. CDR3 protein: CATTLDPGHQYF. The DNA of the CDR3 is TGTGCCACCACTCTTGACCCGGGACACCAGTACTTC.

The chain joins TRBV10-3 to TRBJ1-1; D perhaps matches TRBD1 (5 bases). The germline V and J ends were trimmed by 4 bases and 6 bases, with 24 bases remaining between them. CDR1 ENHRY and CDR2 SYGVKD come from the germline V gene. This CDR3 is 17 amino acids long. The CDR3 DNA is TGTGCCATCAGTGGGGTAGGGGAAGAATTGTCATTTTCTGAAGCTTTCTTT. Translation: CAISGVGEELSFSEAFF.

In its sample, this clonotype was seen many times. The chain recombines TRBV7-2 with TRBJ2-5, with D maybe TRBD1 (6 bases). Germline V lookup: CDR1 SGHTA, CDR2 FQGNSA. This CDR3 has 14 residues. V dropped 3 bases and J dropped 4 bases, with 12 bases sitting between them. CDR3 bases: TGTGCCAGCAGCTTGGACAGCCTGTTAGAGACCCAGTACTTC. As protein: CASSLDSLLETQYF.

This clonotype occurred many times. The chain uses TRBV7-3 and TRBJ2-1, with 8 nucleotides matching TRBD2. V was clipped by 1 base and J by 5 bases; unmatched bases: 13. CDR1 and CDR2 (germline): SGHTA, FQGTGA. The length of the CDR3 is 18 residues. In DNA, the CDR3 is TGTGCCAGCAGCTTAAGCCCTATGGGCGGGGGGATCGACAATGAGCAGTTCTTC. Its protein is CASSLSPMGGGIDNEQFF.

The chain has TRBV20-1 and TRBJ2-1; 11 positions match TRBD2. The germline V gene has CDR1 DFQATT and CDR2 SNEGSKA (reference sequence). After removal of 2 bases from V and 4 bases from J, the junction contained 7 bases not matched to a gene. The CDR3 extends over 16 amino acids. CDR3: CSARIPPSGGYNEQFF. The CDR3 DNA is TGCAGTGCTAGAATCCCTCCTAGCGGGGGGTACAATGAGCAGTTCTTC.

This clonotype has at least ten counts. This sequence joins TRBV20-1 and TRBJ2-3; 13 bases agree with TRBD2. Germline V gene lookup returns CDR1 DFQATT and CDR2 SNEGSKA (reference sequence). This CDR3 has 15 amino acids. The junction had 2 bases not matched to a gene; V was cut back by 5 bases and J by 0 bases. The CDR3 reads CSALTSGGSTDTQYF. CDR3 sequence (DNA): TGCAGTGCTCTGACTAGCGGGGGGAGCACAGATACGCAGTATTTT.

This clonotype was seen repeatedly, ten times or more. The chain recombines TRBV6-2 or TRBV6-3 with TRBJ2-1; 8 bases are a match to TRBD2. Trimming cost V 7 bases and J 8 bases; bases outside gene matches: 13. The CDR3 sequence is 15 residues long. Germline V gene data show CDR1 as MNHEY and CDR2 as SVGEGT. For the CDR3, the DNA is TGTGCCAGCAATTCCGGGGGGGCGGGGGGCTATGAGCAGTTCTTC. It is translated as CASNSGGAGGYEQFF.

This chain uses TRBV25-1 with TRBJ1-1; 7 bases line up with TRBD1. V was pared by 5 bases and J by 0 bases, with 9 bases of the junction left unmatched. CDR3 length: 16 amino acids. Per the germline V gene, CDR1 is MGHDK and CDR2 is SYGVNS. The CDR3 loop reads CASSPRDSLMNTEAFF. The CDR3 region has the DNA TGTGCCAGCAGTCCGCGGGACAGTTTGATGAACACTGAAGCTTTCTTT.

The chain combines TRBV3-1 with TRBJ2-2; 7 nucleotides align to TRBD2. V was pared by 4 bases and J by 7 bases, with 6 bases of the junction left unmatched. Looked up from germline, CDR1 is LGHDT and CDR2 is YNNKEL (reference sequence). CDR3 length: 14 amino acids. The CDR3 protein is CASSLGGSYGELFF. The CDR3 DNA reads as TGTGCCAGCAGCCTCGGGGGGTCCTACGGGGAGCTGTTTTTT.